Listed below are T cell receptor beta chains from one sample, sequenced in a study of blood T cell repertoires in COVID-19. Sequencing was performed with immunoSEQ multiplex PCR; in TCRdb, only in-frame clones are kept and a portion is missing. The table includes 200,000 to 250,000 clones, approximately 86% detected once. Source material: peripheral blood. Receptor source: a woman in her 30s with COVID-19, enrolled during active disease. Both conserved end residues are part of each CDR3. Fields, in order: CDR3 length, D gene, J gene, clone size, V gene, CDR3 DNA, CDR3 protein. D genes are given only for firm matches. Clone size is given for some rows only: seen once, a few or many times, or a class if the clone is expanded.

16	NA	TRBJ2-3	NA	TRBV9	TGTGCCAGCAGCGTAGAATCCGGGACAAACACAGATACGCAGTATTTT	CASSVESGTNTDTQYF
16	NA	TRBJ2-1	once	TRBV30	TGTGCCTGGAGTCCCATGAGCGGAAGCGCCTACAATGAGCAGTTCTTC	CAWSPMSGSAYNEQFF
11	TRBD2	TRBJ2-1	once	TRBV6-2/TRBV6-3	TGTGCCAGCAGCAGCGGGGATGAGCAGTTCTTC	CASSSGDEQFF
16	TRBD2	TRBJ2-1	NA	TRBV28	TGTGCCAGCAGTTTACCAACTAGCGGGTCCTACAATGAGCAGTTCTTC	CASSLPTSGSYNEQFF
15	TRBD2	TRBJ2-7	once	TRBV6-2/TRBV6-3	TGTGCCAGCAGTTACAGGAGCGGGAGGGCCAACGAGCAGTACTTC	CASSYRSGRANEQYF
16	TRBD2	TRBJ2-2	NA	TRBV6-1	TGTGCCAGCAGTGACGCGGGGGGGAGGAACACCGGGGAGCTGTTTTTT	CASSDAGGRNTGELFF
18	TRBD1	TRBJ2-2	NA	TRBV3-1/TRBV3-2	TGTGCCAGCAGCCATTCCGGGACAGGCACTTGGCGAACCGGGGAGCTGTTTTTT	CASSHSGTGTWRTGELFF
13	TRBD1	TRBJ1-3	NA	TRBV7-6	TGTGCCAGCAGGACAGGGCCTGGAAACACCATATATTTT	CASRTGPGNTIYF
13	NA	TRBJ2-3	NA	TRBV4-3	TGCGCCAGCAGCCTAATGGGGGGAGATACGCAGTATTTT	CASSLMGGDTQYF
15	TRBD1	TRBJ1-6	NA	TRBV27	TGTGCCTCCGGGGACAGGGGGGGACATAATTCACCCCTCCACTTT	CASGDRGGHNSPLHF
15	NA	TRBJ1-3	NA	TRBV10-3	TGTGCCATCAGTGAGTCGACGGGGTTTGGAAACACCATATATTTT	CAISESTGFGNTIYF
18	TRBD2	TRBJ2-3	NA	TRBV7-3	TGTGCCAGCAGCTTAGCGGGACTAGCGGGGCCTAGCACAGATACGCAGTATTTT	CASSLAGLAGPSTDTQYF
16	NA	TRBJ2-6	once	TRBV6-5	TGTGCCAGCAGTTCCTACGGAGTCTCTGGGGCCAACGTCCTGACTTTC	CASSSYGVSGANVLTF
18	TRBD2	TRBJ2-5	NA	TRBV5-1	TGCGCCAGCAGCTTGGCCCCTAGAGCGGGAGGGGACCATGGGACCCAGTACTTC	CASSLAPRAGGDHGTQYF
14	NA	TRBJ1-6	NA	TRBV18	TGTGCCAGCTCGCAGACAGACTATAATTCACCCCTCCACTTT	CASSQTDYNSPLHF
14	NA	TRBJ2-5	NA	TRBV15	TGTGCCACCAGCAGGGCCTCTAGTTGGGAGACCCAGTACTTC	CATSRASSWETQYF
13	NA	TRBJ1-2	NA	TRBV7-9	TGTGCCAGCAGCCCATCGGCGGACTATGGCTACACCTTC	CASSPSADYGYTF
14	NA	TRBJ1-3	NA	TRBV28	TGTGCCAGCAGTTTTTTCCACTCTGGAAACACCATATATTTT	CASSFFHSGNTIYF
14	TRBD1	TRBJ1-1	NA	TRBV7-9	TGTGCCAGCAGCTTATTCGGGACAGGGGGGGAGGCTTTCTTT	CASSLFGTGGEAFF
14	NA	TRBJ2-2	once	TRBV5-4	TGTGCCAGCAGCGTGGCACTCAACACCGGGGAGCTGTTTTTT	CASSVALNTGELFF
14	TRBD1	TRBJ2-2	NA	TRBV2	TGTGCCACCGGGCAGGGGGCGAACACCGGGGAGCTGTTTTTT	CATGQGANTGELFF
16	TRBD1	TRBJ2-5	NA	TRBV7-9	TGTGCCAGCAGCTTAAGTGGGACAGGGCCCCAAGAGACCCAGTACTTC	CASSLSGTGPQETQYF
13	NA	TRBJ2-3	once	TRBV7-2	TGTGCCAGCAGCACTCGGGGTGGAGATACGCAGTATTTT	CASSTRGGDTQYF
17	TRBD2	TRBJ2-3	NA	TRBV24-1	TGTGCCACCAGTGCACTAGCGGGGCATACAAGCACAGATACGCAGTATTTT	CATSALAGHTSTDTQYF
14	TRBD1	TRBJ2-7	NA	TRBV28	TGTGCCAGCCGACCGGGACAGGTCCCCTACGAGCAGTACTTC	CASRPGQVPYEQYF